The rows below give T cell receptor beta chains drawn from one sample of a study of blood T cell repertoires in COVID-19. Profiling relied on immunoSEQ multiplex PCR, and the TCRdb table lists in-frame clones only, not all of them. The sample has tens of thousands of clones, about 90% seen once. Sequenced input: peripheral blood. Receptor source: a human donor with acute or convalescent COVID-19. The donor label of this sample is uncertain. Both conserved end residues are part of each CDR3. Clone size appears in some rows only: once, few, many, or a class for an expanded clone.

>few|TRBV14
CASSHGPDTQYF
>NA|TRBV7-9
CASSSTGGSADTQYF
>NA|TRBV3-1/TRBV3-2
CASSKMGGTGYNTIYF
>NA|TRBV6-5
CASSSGLRTGGYTF
>NA|TRBV27
CASSPHRGTNTEAFF
>NA|TRBV6-5
CASSRSGGGYNEQFF
>NA|TRBV5-1
CASSLAEGMNTQYF
>NA|TRBV11-3
CASRQTNTGELFF
>NA|TRBV5-4
CASSMTGYNSPLHF
>NA|TRBV5-8
CASSLSGTSGVLTDTQYF
>NA|TRBV11-3
CASSSPQAAGVNEQFF
>NA|TRBV27
CASKIGQGRSYEQYF
>NA|TRBV6-1
CASSEAGGITEAFF
>NA|TRBV6-5
CASSYSSQRAGEQYF
>NA|TRBV2
CASSVTGVLNIQYF
>NA|TRBV30
CAWTRGQLNTEAFF
>few|TRBV6-5
CASLDLYGEKLFF
>NA|TRBV5-8
CASSLGYRSNEKLFF
>NA|TRBV18
CASSRTQASSYNEQFF
>NA|TRBV30
CAWTRTSNEQFF
>NA|TRBV7-9
CASSPELRETQYF
>NA|TRBV29-1
CSVERDRISNEAFF
>NA|TRBV7-8
CASSPSLWGGQQETQYF
>NA|TRBV7-6
CASSQRGGVTDTQYF
>NA|TRBV4-2
CASSQVRGGEKSGSPLHF
>NA|TRBV10-3
CAVRLAGGEQFF
>NA|TRBV14
CASSQSYGQGNRGNTIYF
>once|TRBV3-1/TRBV3-2
CASSGGTNEQFF
>NA|TRBV11-2
CASSQAGGPGELFF
>NA|TRBV10-2
CATSAGLLPSTEAFF
>NA|TRBV28
CASSLNRQAKSTGELFF
>NA|TRBV6-1
CASSEVGSRGDEQFF
>NA|TRBV2
CASSEERERSEQFF
>NA|TRBV7-8
CASSLLRQGWTEAFF